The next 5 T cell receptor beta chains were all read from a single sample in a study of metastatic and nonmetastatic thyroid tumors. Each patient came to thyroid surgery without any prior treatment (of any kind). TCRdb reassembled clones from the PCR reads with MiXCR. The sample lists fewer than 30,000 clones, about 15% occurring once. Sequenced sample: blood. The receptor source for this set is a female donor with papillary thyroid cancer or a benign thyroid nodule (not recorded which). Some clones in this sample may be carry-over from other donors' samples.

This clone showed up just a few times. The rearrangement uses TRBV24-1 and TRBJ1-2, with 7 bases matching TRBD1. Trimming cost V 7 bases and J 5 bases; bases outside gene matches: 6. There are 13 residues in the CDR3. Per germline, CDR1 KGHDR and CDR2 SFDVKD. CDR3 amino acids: CATRPRDSYGYTF. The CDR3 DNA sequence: TGTGCCACCAGACCCCGGGACAGTTATGGCTACACCTTC.

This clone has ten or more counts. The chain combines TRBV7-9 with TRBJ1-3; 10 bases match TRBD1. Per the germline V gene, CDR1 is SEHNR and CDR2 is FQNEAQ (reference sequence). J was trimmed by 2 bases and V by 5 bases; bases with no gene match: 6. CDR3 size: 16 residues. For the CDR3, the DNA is TGTGCCAGCAGCCTGGGACAGGGGATAACTGGAAACACCATATATTTT. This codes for CASSLGQGITGNTIYF.

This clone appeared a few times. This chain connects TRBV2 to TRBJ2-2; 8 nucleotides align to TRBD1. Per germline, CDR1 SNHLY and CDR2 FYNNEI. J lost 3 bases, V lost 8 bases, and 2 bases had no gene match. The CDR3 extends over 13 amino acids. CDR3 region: CASPGQDTGELFF. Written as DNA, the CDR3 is TGTGCCAGCCCGGGACAGGACACCGGGGAGCTGTTTTTT.

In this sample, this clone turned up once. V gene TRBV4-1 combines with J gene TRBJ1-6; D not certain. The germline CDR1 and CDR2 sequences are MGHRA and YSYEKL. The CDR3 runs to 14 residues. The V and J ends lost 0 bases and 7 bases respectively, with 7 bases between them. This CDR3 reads CASSQDYGNSPLHF. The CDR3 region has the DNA TGCGCCAGCAGCCAAGACTATGGAAATTCACCCCTCCACTTT.

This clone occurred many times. The CDR3 sequence: CASSSRGGYNEQFF. CDR3 coding DNA: TGTGCCAGCAGTTCAAGAGGGGGTTACAATGAGCAGTTCTTC. The gene calls are TRBV28 and TRBJ2-1; weak D call: TRBD1 (6 bases). Looked up from germline, CDR1 is MDHEN and CDR2 is SYDVKM. V shed 4 bases and J shed 4 bases, with 11 bases lying between them. This CDR3 spans 14 amino acids.